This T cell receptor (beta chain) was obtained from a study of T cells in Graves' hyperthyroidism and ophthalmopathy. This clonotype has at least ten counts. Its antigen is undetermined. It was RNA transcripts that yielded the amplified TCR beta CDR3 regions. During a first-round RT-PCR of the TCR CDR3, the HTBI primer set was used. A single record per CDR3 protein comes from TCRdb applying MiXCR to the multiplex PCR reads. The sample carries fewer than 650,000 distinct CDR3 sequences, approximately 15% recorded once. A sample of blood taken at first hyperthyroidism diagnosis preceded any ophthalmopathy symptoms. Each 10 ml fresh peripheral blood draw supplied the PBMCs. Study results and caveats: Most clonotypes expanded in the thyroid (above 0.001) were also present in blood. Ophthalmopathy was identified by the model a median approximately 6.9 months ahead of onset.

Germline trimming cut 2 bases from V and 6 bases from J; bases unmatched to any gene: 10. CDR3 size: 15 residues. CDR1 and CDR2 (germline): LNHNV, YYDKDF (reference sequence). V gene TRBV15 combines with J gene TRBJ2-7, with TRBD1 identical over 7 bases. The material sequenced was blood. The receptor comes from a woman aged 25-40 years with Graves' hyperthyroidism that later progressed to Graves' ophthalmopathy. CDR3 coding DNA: TGTGCCACCAGCAGATTAGGGGGCGAGGGTCTCGAGCAGTACTTC. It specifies CATSRLGGEGLEQYF.